These 13 T cell receptor beta chains originate from one sample sequenced in a study of blood T cell repertoires in COVID-19. Clones were read by immunoSEQ multiplex PCR, and TCRdb kept only the in-frame ones, dropping some. The repertoire has about 150,000 clones, about nine tenths of them found once; the top ten carry about 2.5%. The material sequenced was peripheral blood. The source is a woman in her 70s with acute or convalescent COVID-19.

The rearrangement links TRBV27 to TRBJ1-2; no clear D. The germline gives CDR1 MNHEY, CDR2 SMNVEV (reference sequence). There are 18 residues in the CDR3. With 4 bases removed from V and 4 bases from J, the gap between germline ends came to 25 bases. CDR3 amino acids: CASSSRQRERRSSYGYTF. As DNA, the CDR3 is TGTGCCAGCAGTTCCAGACAAAGGGAGAGGCGGTCGTCCTATGGCTACACCTTC.

The chain joins TRBV6-1 to TRBJ2-7; D is ambiguous. V shed 2 bases and J shed 6 bases, with 8 bases lying between them. Per germline, CDR1 MNHNS and CDR2 SASEGT. This CDR3 has 12 residues. The CDR3 region is CASSEPRSEQYF. The CDR3 region has the DNA TGTGCCAGCAGTGAACCGAGGAGCGAGCAGTACTTC.

This chain uses TRBV30 with TRBJ1-4, with D tentatively TRBD1 (5 bases). Germline CDR1 reads GTSNPN; CDR2 reads SVGIG (reference sequence). This CDR3 is built from 15 residues. V was clipped by 2 bases and J by 2 bases, with 12 bases between them. For the CDR3, the DNA is TGTGCCTGGAGTAAAGGGGTATTGACTAATGAAAAACTGTTTTTT. Translated: CAWSKGVLTNEKLFF. Variable domain in full (rest from reference TRBV30 and TRBJ1-4): SQTIHQWPATLVQPVGSPLSLECTVEGTSNPNLYWYRQAAGRGLQLLFYSVGIGQISSEVPQNLSASRPQDRQFILSSKKLLLSDSGFYLCAWSKGVLTNEKLFFGSGTQLSVL.

This chain connects TRBV7-8 to TRBJ1-5, with 8 nucleotides matching TRBD1. The CDR3 loop spans 15 amino acids. The V segment lost 6 bases and the J segment 1 base; nucleotides outside the gene matches: 5. Germline CDR1 and CDR2: SGHVS and FQNEAQ. CDR3 sequence reads: CASRPDRGSNQPQHF. The CDR3 DNA reads as TGTGCCAGCAGACCTGACAGGGGAAGCAATCAGCCCCAGCATTTT. Full variable domain (outside the CDR3, taken from reference TRBV7-8 and TRBJ1-5): GAGVSQSPRYKVAKRGQDVALRCDPISGHVSLFWYQQALGQGPEFLTYFQNEAQLDKSGLPSDRFFAERPEGSVSTLKIQRTQQEDSAVYLCASRPDRGSNQPQHFGDGTRLSIL.

The V gene is TRBV7-9, the J gene TRBJ2-5; 8 nucleotides align to TRBD1. V lost 2 bases, J lost 5 bases, and 7 bases stayed unmatched. CDR3 length: 15 residues. Germline V lookup: CDR1 SEHNR, CDR2 FQNEAQ (reference sequence). CDR3 bases: TGTGCCAGCAGCTTAATGAGACAGGGGATCGAGACCCAGTACTTC. Translated, it gives CASSLMRQGIETQYF. The full variable domain, completed using reference TRBV7-9 and TRBJ2-5, is DTGVSQNPRHKITKRGQNVTFRCDPISEHNRLYWYRQTLGQGPEFLTYFQNEAQLEKSRLLSDRFSAERPKGSFSTLEIQRTEQGDSAMYLCASSLMRQGIETQYFGPGTRLLVL.

The rearrangement links TRBV7-2 to TRBJ1-6; the D gene is possibly TRBD1 (5 bases). Trimming removed 5 bases from V and 8 bases from J, with 13 bases in between. Per the germline V gene, CDR1 is SGHTA and CDR2 is FQGNSA. CDR3 size: 14 residues. DNA of the CDR3: TGTGCCAGCAGCCCTCGGTCAGGGTATTCACCCCTCCACTTT. This translates into CASSPRSGYSPLHF. The full variable domain, rest sourced from reference TRBV7-2 and TRBJ1-6, is GAGVSQSPSNKVTEKGKDVELRCDPISGHTALYWYRQSLGQGLEFLIYFQGNSAPDKSGLPSDRFSAERTGGSVSTLTIQRTQQEDSAVYLCASSPRSGYSPLHFGNGTRLTVT.

This sequence joins TRBV6-6 and TRBJ2-7; 7 bases line up with TRBD1. J lost 2 bases, V lost 6 bases, and 7 bases had no gene match. CDR1 and CDR2 from the germline V gene are MNHNY and SVGAGI (reference sequence). The CDR3 is 14 residues long. The CDR3 reads CASRKTQGAYEQYV. CDR3 sequence (DNA): TGTGCCAGCAGGAAAACCCAGGGGGCCTACGAGCAGTACGTC.

This sequence joins TRBV6-2 or TRBV6-3 and TRBJ2-3, with D possibly matching TRBD2 (5 bases). The CDR3 is 16 amino acids. V dropped 5 bases and J dropped 2 bases, with 17 bases sitting between them. Germline assignment: CDR1 MNHEY and CDR2 SVGEGT. The CDR3 reads CASSPRPGSSTDTQYF. The CDR3 DNA reads TGTGCCAGCAGTCCGCGACCGGGGTCCTCCACAGATACGCAGTATTTT.

This chain uses TRBV27 with TRBJ2-2, with TRBD1 matching 7 bases. Per germline, CDR1 MNHEY and CDR2 SMNVEV (reference sequence). The V gene end was trimmed by 2 bases and the J gene end by 1 base; junction bases not matched to a gene: 7. This CDR3 is 17 amino acids long. CDR3 residues: CASSLIRGRLNTGELFF. Here the CDR3 DNA reads TGTGCCAGCAGTTTAATTAGGGGGCGACTGAACACCGGGGAGCTGTTTTTT.

This chain joins TRBV7-8 and TRBJ2-3, with 7 bases fitting TRBD2. This CDR3 has 14 residues. CDR1 is SGHVS and CDR2 is FQNEAQ in the germline V gene. Trimming removed 0 bases from V and 5 bases from J; junction bases left unmatched: 2. The CDR3 region has the DNA TGTGCCAGCAGCTTAGCGGGGGGGGGAGATACGCAGTATTTT. Translated, it gives CASSLAGGGDTQYF.

This chain joins TRBV19 and TRBJ2-2, with D maybe TRBD2 (6 bases). Germline loops: CDR1 LNHDA, CDR2 SQIVND (reference sequence). V was clipped by 7 bases and J by 0 bases, with 24 bases between them. The CDR3 is 19 amino acids. The CDR3 bases are TGTGCCAGTACCAGAGCAGCGTTGCGGGGTTTCCCGAACACCGGGGAGCTGTTTTTT. Translated: CASTRAALRGFPNTGELFF.

This sequence joins TRBV6-5 and TRBJ2-7, with a weak D call TRBD2 (6 bases). Germline lookup yields CDR1 MNHEY and CDR2 SVGAGI. V was clipped by 10 bases and J by 3 bases, with 13 bases between them. The CDR3 runs to 12 residues. The CDR3 sequence: CAILRGRYEQYF. DNA of the CDR3: TGTGCCATCCTGCGGGGCCGCTACGAGCAGTACTTC.

The rearrangement uses TRBV5-1 and TRBJ1-2, with a weak D call TRBD1 (5 bases). The CDR3 runs 15 residues. The V end was cut by 2 bases, the J end by 5 bases, with 16 bases between. Germline V gene sequence: CDR1 SGHRS, CDR2 YFSETQ. CDR3 sequence (DNA): TGCGCCAGCAGCTTATACGCGGGGGATGTGTATGGCTACACCTTC. It encodes CASSLYAGDVYGYTF.